The sequence of this TCR beta chain was determined in a study of T cells in Graves' hyperthyroidism and ophthalmopathy. Study conclusions and caveats: The majority of expanded thyroid clonotypes above 0.001 also appeared in blood. By a 13 V-J model, ophthalmopathy was set apart from stable hyperthyroidism.

In regard to this clonotype: The antigen is unknown.

The CDR3 covers 16 residues. V dropped 0 bases and J dropped 1 base, with 13 bases sitting between them. Germline loops: CDR1 SGHRS, CDR2 YFSETQ. Amplification of TCR beta CDR3 regions used RNA as the template. The HTBI primer set drove a first-round RT-PCR of the TCR CDR3. MiXCR, run by TCRdb on the multiplex PCR reads, gives a single entry per CDR3 protein. The sample lists approximately 690,000 distinct CDR3 sequences, less than 25% occurring once. For the diagnoses, clinical symptoms, serum thyroxine and TRAb, thyroid ultrasound and orbital computed tomography were used. The chain combines TRBV5-1 with TRBJ1-1; no reliable D call. The sample taken for sequencing was blood. This sequence was found in a man aged 30 to 45 with Graves' ophthalmopathy. The CDR3 coding sequence is TGCGCCAGCAGCTTGGTTGGGCCCCCGGGGAACACTGAAGCTTTCTTT. Its translation is CASSLVGPPGNTEAFF.